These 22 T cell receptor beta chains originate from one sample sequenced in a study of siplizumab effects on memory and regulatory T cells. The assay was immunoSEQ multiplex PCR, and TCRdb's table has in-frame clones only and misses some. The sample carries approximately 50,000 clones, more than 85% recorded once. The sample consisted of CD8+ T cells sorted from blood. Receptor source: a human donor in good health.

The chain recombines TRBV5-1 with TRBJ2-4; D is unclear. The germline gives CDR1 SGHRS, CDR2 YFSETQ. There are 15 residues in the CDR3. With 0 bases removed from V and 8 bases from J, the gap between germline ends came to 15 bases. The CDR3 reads CASSLAPGAWDIQYF. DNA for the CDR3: TGCGCCAGCAGCTTGGCCCCGGGTGCCTGGGACATTCAGTACTTC.

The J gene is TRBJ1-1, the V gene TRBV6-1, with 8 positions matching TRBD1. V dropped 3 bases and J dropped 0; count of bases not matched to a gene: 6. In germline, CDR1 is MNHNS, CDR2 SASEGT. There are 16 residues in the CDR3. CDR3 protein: CASSDIGDRMNTEAFF. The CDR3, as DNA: TGTGCCAGCAGTGACATAGGGGACAGGATGAACACTGAAGCTTTCTTT.

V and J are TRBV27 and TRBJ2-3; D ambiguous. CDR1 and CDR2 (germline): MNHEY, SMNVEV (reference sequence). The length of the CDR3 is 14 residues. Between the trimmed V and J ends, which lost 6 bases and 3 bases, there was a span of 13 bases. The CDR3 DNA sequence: TGTGCCAGCAGCCAAGAAAGCACGACAGATACGCAGTATTTT. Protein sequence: CASSQESTTDTQYF.

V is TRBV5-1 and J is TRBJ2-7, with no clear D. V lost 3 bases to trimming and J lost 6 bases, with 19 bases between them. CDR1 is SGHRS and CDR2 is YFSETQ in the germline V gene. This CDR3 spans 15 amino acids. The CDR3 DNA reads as TGCGCCAGCAGCTACACCCCGGAGCCCCCAGCCGAGCAGTACTTC. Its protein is CASSYTPEPPAEQYF.

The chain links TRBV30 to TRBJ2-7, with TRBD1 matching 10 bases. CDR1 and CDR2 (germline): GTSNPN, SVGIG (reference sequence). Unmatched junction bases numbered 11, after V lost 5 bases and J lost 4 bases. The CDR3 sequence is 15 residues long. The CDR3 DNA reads TGTGCCTGGGAAAACCCGGGACAGGGGAATTACGAGCAGTACTTC. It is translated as CAWENPGQGNYEQYF.

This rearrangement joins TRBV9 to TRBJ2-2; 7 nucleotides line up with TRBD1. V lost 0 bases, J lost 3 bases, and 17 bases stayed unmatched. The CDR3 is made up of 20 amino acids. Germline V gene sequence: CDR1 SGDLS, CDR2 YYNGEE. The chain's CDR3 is CASSVVASGQRGDYTGELFF. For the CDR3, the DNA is TGTGCCAGCAGCGTAGTCGCTTCGGGACAGCGAGGGGATTACACCGGGGAGCTGTTTTTT.

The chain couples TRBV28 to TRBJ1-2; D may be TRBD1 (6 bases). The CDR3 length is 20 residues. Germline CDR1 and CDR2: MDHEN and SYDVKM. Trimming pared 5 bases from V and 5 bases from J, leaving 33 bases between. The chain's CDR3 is CASSPMSLGQSTKQLYGYTF. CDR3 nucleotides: TGTGCCAGCAGTCCTATGTCCCTCGGACAGAGCACAAAGCAGCTTTATGGCTACACCTTC.

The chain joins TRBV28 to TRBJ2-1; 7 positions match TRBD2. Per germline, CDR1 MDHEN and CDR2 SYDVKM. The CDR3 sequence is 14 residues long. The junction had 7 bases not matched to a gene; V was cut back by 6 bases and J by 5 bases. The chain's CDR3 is CASSKLARDNEQFF. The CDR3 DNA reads TGTGCCAGCAGCAAACTAGCGAGAGACAATGAGCAGTTCTTC.

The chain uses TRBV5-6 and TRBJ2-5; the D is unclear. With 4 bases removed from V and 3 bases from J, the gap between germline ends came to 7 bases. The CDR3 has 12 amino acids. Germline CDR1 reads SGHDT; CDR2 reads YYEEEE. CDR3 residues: CASSPQKETQYF. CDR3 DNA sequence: TGTGCCAGCAGCCCCCAAAAAGAGACCCAGTACTTC.

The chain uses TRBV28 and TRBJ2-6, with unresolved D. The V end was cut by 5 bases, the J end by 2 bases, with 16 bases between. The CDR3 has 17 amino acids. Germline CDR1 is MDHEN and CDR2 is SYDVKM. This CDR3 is CASSPVIRQTGANVLTF. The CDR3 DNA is TGTGCCAGCAGTCCAGTAATTAGACAAACTGGGGCCAACGTCCTGACTTTC.

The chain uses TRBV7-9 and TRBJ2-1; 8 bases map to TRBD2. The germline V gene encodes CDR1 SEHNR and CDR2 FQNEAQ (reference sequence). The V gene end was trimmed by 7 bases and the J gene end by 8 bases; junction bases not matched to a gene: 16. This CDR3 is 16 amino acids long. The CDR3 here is CASIQGSRAGVDEQFF. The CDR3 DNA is TGTGCCAGCATCCAGGGGAGCAGAGCGGGAGTGGATGAGCAGTTCTTC. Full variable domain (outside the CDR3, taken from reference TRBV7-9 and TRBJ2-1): DTGVSQNPRHKITKRGQNVTFRCDPISEHNRLYWYRQTLGQGPEFLTYFQNEAQLEKSRLLSDRFSAERPKGSFSTLEIQRTEQGDSAMYLCASIQGSRAGVDEQFFGPGTRLTVL.

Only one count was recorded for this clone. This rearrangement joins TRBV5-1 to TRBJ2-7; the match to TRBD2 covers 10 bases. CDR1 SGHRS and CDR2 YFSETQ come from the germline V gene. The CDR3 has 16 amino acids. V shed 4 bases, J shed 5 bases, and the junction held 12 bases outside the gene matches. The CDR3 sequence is CASSRGTGTSVDEQYF. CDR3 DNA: TGCGCCAGCAGCCGGGGTACCGGGACTAGCGTCGACGAGCAGTACTTC.

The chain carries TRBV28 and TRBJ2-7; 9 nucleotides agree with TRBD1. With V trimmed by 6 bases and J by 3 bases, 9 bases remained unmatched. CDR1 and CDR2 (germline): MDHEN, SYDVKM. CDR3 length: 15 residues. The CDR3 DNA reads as TGTGCCAGCAGCATGACAGGGGGGTCCTTCTACGAGCAGTACTTC. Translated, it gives CASSMTGGSFYEQYF.

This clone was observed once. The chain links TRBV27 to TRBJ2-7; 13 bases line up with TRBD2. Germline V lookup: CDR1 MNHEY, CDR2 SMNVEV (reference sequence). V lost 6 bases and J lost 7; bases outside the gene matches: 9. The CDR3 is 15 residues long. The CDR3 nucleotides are TGTGCCAGCAGCAGCGGGACTAGCGGGGCAGGGGAGCAGTACTTC. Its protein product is CASSSGTSGAGEQYF.

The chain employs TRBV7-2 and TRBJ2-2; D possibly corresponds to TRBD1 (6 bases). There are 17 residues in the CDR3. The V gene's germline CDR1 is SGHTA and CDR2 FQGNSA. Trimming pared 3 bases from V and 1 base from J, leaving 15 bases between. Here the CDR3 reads CASSLGPTGRNTGELFF. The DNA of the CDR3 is TGTGCCAGCAGCTTGGGGCCGACAGGAAGGAACACCGGGGAGCTGTTTTTT. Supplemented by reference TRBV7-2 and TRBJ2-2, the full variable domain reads GAGVSQSPSNKVTEKGKDVELRCDPISGHTALYWYRQSLGQGLEFLIYFQGNSAPDKSGLPSDRFSAERTGGSVSTLTIQRTQQEDSAVYLCASSLGPTGRNTGELFFGEGSRLTVL.

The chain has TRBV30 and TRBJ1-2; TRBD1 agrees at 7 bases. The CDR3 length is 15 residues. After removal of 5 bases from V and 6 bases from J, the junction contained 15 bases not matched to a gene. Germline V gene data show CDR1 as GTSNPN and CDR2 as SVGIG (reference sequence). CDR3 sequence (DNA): TGTGCCTGGGGCCGCCCAAACAGGGGAGGAAATGGCTACACCTTC. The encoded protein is CAWGRPNRGGNGYTF.

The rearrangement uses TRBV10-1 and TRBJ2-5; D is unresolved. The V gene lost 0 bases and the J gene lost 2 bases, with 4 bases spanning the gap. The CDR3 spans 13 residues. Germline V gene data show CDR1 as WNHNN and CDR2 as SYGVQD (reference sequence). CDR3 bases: TGCGCCAGCAGTGAGTCCCTGCAAGAGACCCAGTACTTC. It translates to CASSESLQETQYF.

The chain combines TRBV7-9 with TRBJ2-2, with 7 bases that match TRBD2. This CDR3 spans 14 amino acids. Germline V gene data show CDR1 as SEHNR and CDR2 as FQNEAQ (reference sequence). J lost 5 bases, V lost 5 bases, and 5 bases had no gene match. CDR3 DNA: TGTGCCAGCAGCCCATCCGGGGGGACCGGGGAGCTGTTTTTT. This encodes CASSPSGGTGELFF.

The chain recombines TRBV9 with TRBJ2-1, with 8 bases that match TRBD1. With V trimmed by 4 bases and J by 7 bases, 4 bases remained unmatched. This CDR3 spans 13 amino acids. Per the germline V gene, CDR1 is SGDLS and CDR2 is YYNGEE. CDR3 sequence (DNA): TGTGCCAGCAGCCTACAGGGGGTTAATGAGCAGTTCTTC. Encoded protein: CASSLQGVNEQFF.

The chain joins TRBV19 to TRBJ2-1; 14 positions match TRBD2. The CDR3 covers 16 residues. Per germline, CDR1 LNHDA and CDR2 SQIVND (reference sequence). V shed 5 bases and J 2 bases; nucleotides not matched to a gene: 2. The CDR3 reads CASSRTSGRTYNEQFF. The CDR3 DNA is TGTGCCAGTAGTCGGACTAGCGGGAGGACCTACAATGAGCAGTTCTTC.

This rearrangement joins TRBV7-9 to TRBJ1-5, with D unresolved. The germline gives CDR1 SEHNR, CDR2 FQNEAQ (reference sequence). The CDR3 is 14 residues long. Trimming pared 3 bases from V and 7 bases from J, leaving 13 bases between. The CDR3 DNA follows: TGTGCCAGCAGCTTTAAAGGGTCCGGACAGCCCCAGCATTTT. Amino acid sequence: CASSFKGSGQPQHF.

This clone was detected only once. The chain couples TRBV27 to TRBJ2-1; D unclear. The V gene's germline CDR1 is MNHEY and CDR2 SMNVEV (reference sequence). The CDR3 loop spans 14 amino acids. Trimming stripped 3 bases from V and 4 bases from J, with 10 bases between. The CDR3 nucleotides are TGTGCCAGCAGTTTGCGGAGTGGGTACAATGAGCAGTTCTTC. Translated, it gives CASSLRSGYNEQFF.